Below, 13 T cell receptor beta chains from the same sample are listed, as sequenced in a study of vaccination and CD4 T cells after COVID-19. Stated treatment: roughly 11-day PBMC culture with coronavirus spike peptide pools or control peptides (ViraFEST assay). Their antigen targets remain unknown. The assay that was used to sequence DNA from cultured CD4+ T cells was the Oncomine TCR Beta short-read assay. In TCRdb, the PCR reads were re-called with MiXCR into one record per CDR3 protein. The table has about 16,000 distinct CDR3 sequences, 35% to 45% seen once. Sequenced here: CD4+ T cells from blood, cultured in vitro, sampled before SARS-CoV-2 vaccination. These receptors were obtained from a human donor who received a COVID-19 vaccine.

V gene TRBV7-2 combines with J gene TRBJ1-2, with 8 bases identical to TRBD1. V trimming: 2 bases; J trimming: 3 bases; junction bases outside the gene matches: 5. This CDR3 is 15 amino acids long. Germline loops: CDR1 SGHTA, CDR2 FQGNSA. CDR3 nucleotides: TGTGCCAGCAGCTTAATGGCAGGGGGCTACTATGGCTACACCTTC. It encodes CASSLMAGGYYGYTF.

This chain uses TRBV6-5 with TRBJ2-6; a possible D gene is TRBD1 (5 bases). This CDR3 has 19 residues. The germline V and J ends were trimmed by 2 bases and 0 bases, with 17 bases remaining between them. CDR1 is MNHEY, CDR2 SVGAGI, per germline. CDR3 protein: CASSYRGRGTLSGANVLTF. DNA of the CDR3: TGTGCCAGCAGTTACAGGGGCCGCGGAACCCTCTCTGGGGCCAACGTCCTGACTTTC.

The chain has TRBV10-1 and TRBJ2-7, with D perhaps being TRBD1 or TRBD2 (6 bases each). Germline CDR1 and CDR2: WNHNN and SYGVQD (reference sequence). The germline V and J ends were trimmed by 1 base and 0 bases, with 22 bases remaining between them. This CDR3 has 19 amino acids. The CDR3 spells CASSEYRLGGAGHSYEQYF. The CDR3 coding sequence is TGCGCCAGCAGTGAGTACCGCCTAGGGGGAGCGGGTCACTCCTACGAGCAGTACTTC.

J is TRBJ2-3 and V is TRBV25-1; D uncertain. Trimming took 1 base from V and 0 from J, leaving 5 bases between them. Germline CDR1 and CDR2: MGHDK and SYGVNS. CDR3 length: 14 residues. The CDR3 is CASSESLSTDTQYF. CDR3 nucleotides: TGTGCCAGCAGTGAATCTCTAAGCACAGATACGCAGTATTTT.

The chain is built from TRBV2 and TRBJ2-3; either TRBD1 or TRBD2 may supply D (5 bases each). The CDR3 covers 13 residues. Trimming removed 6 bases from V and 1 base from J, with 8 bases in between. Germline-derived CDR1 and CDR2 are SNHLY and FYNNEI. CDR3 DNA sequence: TGTGCCAGCAGCGGGGACCGCACAGATACGCAGTATTTT. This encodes CASSGDRTDTQYF.

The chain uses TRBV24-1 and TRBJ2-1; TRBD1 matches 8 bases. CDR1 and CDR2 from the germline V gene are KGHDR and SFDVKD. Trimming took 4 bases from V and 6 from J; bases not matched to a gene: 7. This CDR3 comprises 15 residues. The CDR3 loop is CATSDHTTGGNEQFF. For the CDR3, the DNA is TGTGCCACCAGTGACCATACCACAGGGGGCAATGAGCAGTTCTTC.

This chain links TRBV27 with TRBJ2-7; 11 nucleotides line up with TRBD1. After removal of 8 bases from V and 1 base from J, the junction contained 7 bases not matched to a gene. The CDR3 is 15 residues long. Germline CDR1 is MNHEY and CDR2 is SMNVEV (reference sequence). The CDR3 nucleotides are TGTGCCAGCCGCCATGGACAGGGGGCTTCCTACGAGCAGTACTTC. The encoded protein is CASRHGQGASYEQYF.

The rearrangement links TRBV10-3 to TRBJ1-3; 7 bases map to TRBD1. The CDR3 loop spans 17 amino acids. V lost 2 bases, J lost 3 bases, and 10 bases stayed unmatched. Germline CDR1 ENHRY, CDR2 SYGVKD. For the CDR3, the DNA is TGTGCCATCAGTGAGAGGAGCAGGGGGATGGATGGAAACACCATATATTTT. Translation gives CAISERSRGMDGNTIYF.

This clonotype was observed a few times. CDR3 protein: CASSYRLGTSLETQYF. CDR3 nucleotides: TGTGCCAGCAGTTACAGATTGGGGACTAGCTTGGAGACCCAGTACTTC. This chain uses TRBV6-5 with TRBJ2-5; 9 nucleotides agree with TRBD2. The germline gives CDR1 MNHEY, CDR2 SVGAGI. This CDR3 is 16 amino acids long. V was pared by 2 bases and J by 5 bases, with 9 bases of the junction left unmatched.

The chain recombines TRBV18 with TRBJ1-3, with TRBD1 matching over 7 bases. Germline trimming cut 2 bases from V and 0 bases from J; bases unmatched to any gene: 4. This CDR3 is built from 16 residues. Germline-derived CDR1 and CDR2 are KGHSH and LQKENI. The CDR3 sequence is CASSPRDSYSGNTIYF. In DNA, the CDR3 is TGTGCCAGCTCACCAAGGGACAGCTACTCTGGAAACACCATATATTTT.

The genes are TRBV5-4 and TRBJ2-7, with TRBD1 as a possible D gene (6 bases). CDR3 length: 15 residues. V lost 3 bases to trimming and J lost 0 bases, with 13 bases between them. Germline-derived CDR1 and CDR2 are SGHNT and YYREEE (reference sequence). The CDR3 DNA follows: TGTGCCAGCAGCTCAAAGACAGGAGGCTCCTACGAGCAGTACTTC. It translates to CASSSKTGGSYEQYF.

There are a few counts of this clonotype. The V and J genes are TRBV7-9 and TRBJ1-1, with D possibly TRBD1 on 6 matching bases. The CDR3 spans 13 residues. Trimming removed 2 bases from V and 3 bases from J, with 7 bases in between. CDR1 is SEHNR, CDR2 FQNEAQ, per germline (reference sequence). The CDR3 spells CASSLNRDTEAFF. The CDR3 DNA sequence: TGTGCCAGCAGCTTAAACAGGGACACTGAAGCTTTCTTT.

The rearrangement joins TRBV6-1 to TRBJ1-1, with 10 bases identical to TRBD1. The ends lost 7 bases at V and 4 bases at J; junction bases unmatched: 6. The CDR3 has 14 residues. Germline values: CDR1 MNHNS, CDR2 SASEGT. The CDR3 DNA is TGTGCCAGCAATGGCCGGGACAGGGGCACTGAAGCTTTCTTT. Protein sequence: CASNGRDRGTEAFF.